This TCR beta chain originates from a study of human T cells and chemical hapten exposure. The time point here: pre-sensitization, week 0. Specified treatment: therapeutic diphenylcyclopropenone sensitization with weekly scalp DPC. Individual cDNA molecules in this library carried unique molecular identifiers. One entry per CDR3 protein, called by TCRdb with MiXCR from the RACE reads. The sample lists fewer than 300,000 distinct CDR3 sequences; around 7.7% were seen once. In this sample, this clonotype turned up a few times. CDR1 and CDR2 from the germline V gene are SEHNR and FQNEAQ (reference sequence). The CDR3 covers 15 residues. Trimming stripped 5 bases from V and 0 bases from J, with 11 bases between.

This sequence was found in a man aged 18 to 29 with alopecia areata. Some clones in this sample may be carry-over from other donors' samples. The V and J genes are TRBV7-9 and TRBJ1-3; D is undetermined. Sequencing was performed on whole blood, taken in connection with sensitization to the hapten diphenylcyclopropenone (DPC). For the CDR3, the DNA is TGTGCCAGCAGCCCCCGTAGTAGCTCTGGAAACACCATATATTTT. This sequence encodes CASSPRSSSGNTIYF. Variable domain in full (rest from reference TRBV7-9 and TRBJ1-3): DTGVSQNPRHKITKRGQNVTFRCDPISEHNRLYWYRQTLGQGPEFLTYFQNEAQLEKSRLLSDRFSAERPKGSFSTLEIQRTEQGDSAMYLCASSPRSSSGNTIYFGEGSWLTVV.